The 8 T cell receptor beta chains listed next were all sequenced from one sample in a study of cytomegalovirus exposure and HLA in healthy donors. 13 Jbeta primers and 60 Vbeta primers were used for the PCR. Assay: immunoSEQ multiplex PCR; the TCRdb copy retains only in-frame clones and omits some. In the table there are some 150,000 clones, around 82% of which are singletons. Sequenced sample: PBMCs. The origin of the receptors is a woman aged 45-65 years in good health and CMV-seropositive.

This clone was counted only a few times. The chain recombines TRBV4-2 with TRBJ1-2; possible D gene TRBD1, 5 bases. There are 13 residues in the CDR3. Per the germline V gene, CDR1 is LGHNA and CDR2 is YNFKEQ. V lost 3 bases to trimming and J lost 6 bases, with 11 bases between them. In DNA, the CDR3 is TGTGCCAGCAGCCACCCTGGGGGGGATGGCTACACCTTC. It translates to CASSHPGGDGYTF.

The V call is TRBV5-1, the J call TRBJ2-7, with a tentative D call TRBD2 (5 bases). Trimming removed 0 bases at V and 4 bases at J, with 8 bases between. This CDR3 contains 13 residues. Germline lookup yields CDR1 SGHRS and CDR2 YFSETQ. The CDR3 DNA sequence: TGCGCCAGCAGCTTGGGTTCGGGGTACGAGCAGTACTTC. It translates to CASSLGSGYEQYF.

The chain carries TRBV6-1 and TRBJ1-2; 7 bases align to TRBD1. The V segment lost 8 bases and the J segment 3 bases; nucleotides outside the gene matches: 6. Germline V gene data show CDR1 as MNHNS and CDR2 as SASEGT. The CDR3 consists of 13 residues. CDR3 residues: CASLRGRDYGYTF. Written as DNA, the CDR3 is TGTGCCAGCTTAAGGGGGCGCGACTATGGCTACACCTTC.

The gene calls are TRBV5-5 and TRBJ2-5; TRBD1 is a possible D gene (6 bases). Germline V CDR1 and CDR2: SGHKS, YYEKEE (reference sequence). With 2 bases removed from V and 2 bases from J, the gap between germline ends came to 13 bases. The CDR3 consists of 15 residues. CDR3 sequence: CASSFRTGWQETQYF. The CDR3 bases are TGTGCCAGCAGCTTCAGAACAGGGTGGCAAGAGACCCAGTACTTC.

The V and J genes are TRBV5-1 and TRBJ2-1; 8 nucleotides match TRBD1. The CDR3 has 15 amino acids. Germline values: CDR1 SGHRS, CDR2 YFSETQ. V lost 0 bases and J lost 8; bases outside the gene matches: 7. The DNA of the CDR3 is TGCGCCAGCAGCTTGGTCAGGGGGCAGAGACATGAGCAGTTCTTC. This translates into CASSLVRGQRHEQFF.

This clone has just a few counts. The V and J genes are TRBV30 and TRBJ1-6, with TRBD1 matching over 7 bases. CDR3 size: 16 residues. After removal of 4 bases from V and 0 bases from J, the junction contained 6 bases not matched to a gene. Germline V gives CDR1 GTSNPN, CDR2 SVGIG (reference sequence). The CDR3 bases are TGTGCCTGGAACACCGGGACAGACTCCTATAATTCACCCCTCCACTTT. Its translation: CAWNTGTDSYNSPLHF.

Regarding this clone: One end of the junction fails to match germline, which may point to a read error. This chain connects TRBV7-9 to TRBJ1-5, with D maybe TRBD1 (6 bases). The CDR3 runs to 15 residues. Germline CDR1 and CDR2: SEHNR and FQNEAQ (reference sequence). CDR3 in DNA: TGTTCCAGCAGCCGACACAGGGTCAGCAATCAGCCCCAGCATTTT. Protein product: CSSSRHRVSNQPQHF.

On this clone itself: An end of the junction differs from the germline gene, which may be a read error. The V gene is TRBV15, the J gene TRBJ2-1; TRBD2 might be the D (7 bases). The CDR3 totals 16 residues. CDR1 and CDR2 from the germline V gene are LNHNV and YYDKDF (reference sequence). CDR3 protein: CATSRPEGGSSNEQFF. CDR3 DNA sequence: TGTGCCACCAGCAGACCCGAGGGGGGGTCCTCCAATGAGCAGTTCTTC.